These 2 T cell receptor beta chains share one sample of origin, sequenced in a study of CD8+CD57+ T cells in acquired aplastic anemia. TCR beta VDJ combinations and CDR3 sequences were profiled from genomic DNA. TCRdb re-called the reads with MiXCR, one entry per CDR3 protein. The sample has 160,000 or so distinct CDR3 sequences, over 70% seen once. The sequenced patients had an expansion of CD8+CD57+ cells seen by flow cytometry. Sequenced sample: sorted CD4+, CD8+, or CD8+CD57+ T cells (not recorded which) from PBMCs. These receptors were obtained from a human donor with aplastic anemia.

CDR3 bases: TGCAGCGTCGAGGATTCGGGGTGGGCGCGTTACAATGAGCAGTTCTTC. Translation gives CSVEDSGWARYNEQFF. V and J are TRBV29-1 and TRBJ2-1, with D perhaps matching TRBD2 (5 bases). The CDR3 is 16 residues long. Per the germline V gene, CDR1 is SQVTM and CDR2 is ANQGSEA. Between the trimmed V and J ends, which lost 6 bases and 4 bases, there was a span of 22 bases.

In nucleotides, the CDR3 is TGTGCCAGCAGCCCCGGGGGGTACGAGCAGTACTTC. This gives the protein CASSPGGYEQYF. This chain joins TRBV7-9 and TRBJ2-7; 7 nucleotides align to TRBD2. The V gene's germline CDR1 is SEHNR and CDR2 FQNEAQ (reference sequence). The CDR3 runs 12 residues. V shed 5 bases, J shed 4 bases, and the junction held 2 bases outside the gene matches.